This T cell receptor (beta chain) was identified during a study of T cells after yellow fever vaccination. For the study at large: Preparation of fractions with low cell numbers was performed using SMART-Seq v4 Ultra Low Input.

UMIs were added to TCR cDNA along with a universal primer site when it was made by 5'RACE template switching. From the 5' RACE reads, TCRdb called clonotypes with MiXCR, one entry per CDR3 protein. The sample holds 200,000 to 300,000 distinct CDR3 sequences; around 6.7% are singletons and the top ten take around 1%. Study-level findings and limits: Reappearance after the booster was observed for most primary-vaccination clones (96% CD4, over 70% CD8).

CDR3 size: 14 residues. In germline, CDR1 is GTSNPN, CDR2 SVGIG (reference sequence). V was trimmed by 2 bases and J by 2 bases, leaving 13 bases between them. This clonotype has a handful of counts. Its specificity is unknown. Sample: CD4+ T cells sorted from PBMCs, taken on the day of the yellow fever booster vaccination. This chain connects TRBV30 to TRBJ2-7; tentative D call: TRBD1 (6 bases). The clonotype comes from a man aged 25-45 years who received the YFV17D yellow fever vaccine. Here the CDR3 DNA reads TGTGCCTGGAGTCAACGGACAGTCCCCTACGAGCAGTACTTC. As protein: CAWSQRTVPYEQYF.